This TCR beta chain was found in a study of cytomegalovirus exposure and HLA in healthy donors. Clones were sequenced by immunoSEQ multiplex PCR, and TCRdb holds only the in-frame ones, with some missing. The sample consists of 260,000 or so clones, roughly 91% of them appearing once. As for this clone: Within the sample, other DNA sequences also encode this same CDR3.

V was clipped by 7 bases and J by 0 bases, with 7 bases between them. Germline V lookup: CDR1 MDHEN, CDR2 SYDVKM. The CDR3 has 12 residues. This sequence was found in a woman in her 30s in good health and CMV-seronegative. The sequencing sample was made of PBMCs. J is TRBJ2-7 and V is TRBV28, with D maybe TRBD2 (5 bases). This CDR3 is CASTTSSYEQYF. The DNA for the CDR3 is TGTGCCAGCACCACTAGCTCCTACGAGCAGTACTTC.